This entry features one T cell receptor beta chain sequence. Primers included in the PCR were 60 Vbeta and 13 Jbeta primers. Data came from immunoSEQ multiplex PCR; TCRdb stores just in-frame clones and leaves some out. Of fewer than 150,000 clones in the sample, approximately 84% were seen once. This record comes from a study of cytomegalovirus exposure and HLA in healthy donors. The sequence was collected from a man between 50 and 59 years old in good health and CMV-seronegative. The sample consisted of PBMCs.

CDR3 sequence (DNA): TGTGCCAGCGCCACGGTAGCGGGGGGCTACGAGCAGTACTTC. The encoded protein is CASATVAGGYEQYF. The chain has TRBV7-8 and TRBJ2-7, with TRBD2 matching over 10 bases. CDR1 and CDR2 from the germline V gene are SGHVS and FQNEAQ. The CDR3 has 14 amino acids. Trimming cost V 8 bases and J 3 bases; bases outside gene matches: 7. Full variable domain (rest looked up from reference TRBV7-8 and TRBJ2-7): GAGVSQSPRYKVAKRGQDVALRCDPISGHVSLFWYQQALGQGPEFLTYFQNEAQLDKSGLPSDRFFAERPEGSVSTLKIQRTQQEDSAVYLCASATVAGGYEQYFGPGTRLTVT.